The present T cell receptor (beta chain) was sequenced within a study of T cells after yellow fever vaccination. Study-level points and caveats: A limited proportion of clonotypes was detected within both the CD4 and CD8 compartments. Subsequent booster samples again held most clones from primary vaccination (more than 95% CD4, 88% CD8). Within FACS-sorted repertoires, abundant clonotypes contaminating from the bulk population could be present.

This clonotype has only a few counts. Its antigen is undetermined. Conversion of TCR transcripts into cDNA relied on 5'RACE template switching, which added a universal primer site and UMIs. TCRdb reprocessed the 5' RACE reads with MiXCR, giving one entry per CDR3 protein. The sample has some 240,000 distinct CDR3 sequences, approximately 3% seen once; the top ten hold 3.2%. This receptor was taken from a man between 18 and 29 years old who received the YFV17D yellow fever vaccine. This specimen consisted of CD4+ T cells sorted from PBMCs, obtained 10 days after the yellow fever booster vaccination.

This CDR3 reads CASSFGDRFYGYTF. The DNA of the CDR3 is TGCGCCAGCAGCTTCGGGGACAGGTTCTATGGCTACACCTTC. The chain uses TRBV5-1 and TRBJ1-2; 8 nucleotides agree with TRBD1. The CDR3 spans 14 residues. The V and J ends lost 2 bases and 4 bases, in that order; junction bases with no gene match: 4. Looked up from germline, CDR1 is SGHRS and CDR2 is YFSETQ. Complete variable domain (other parts from reference TRBV5-1 and TRBJ1-2): KAGVTQTPRYLIKTRGQQVTLSCSPISGHRSVSWYQQTPGQGLQFLFEYFSETQRNKGNFPGRFSGRQFSNSRSEMNVSTLELGDSALYLCASSFGDRFYGYTFGSGTRLTVV.